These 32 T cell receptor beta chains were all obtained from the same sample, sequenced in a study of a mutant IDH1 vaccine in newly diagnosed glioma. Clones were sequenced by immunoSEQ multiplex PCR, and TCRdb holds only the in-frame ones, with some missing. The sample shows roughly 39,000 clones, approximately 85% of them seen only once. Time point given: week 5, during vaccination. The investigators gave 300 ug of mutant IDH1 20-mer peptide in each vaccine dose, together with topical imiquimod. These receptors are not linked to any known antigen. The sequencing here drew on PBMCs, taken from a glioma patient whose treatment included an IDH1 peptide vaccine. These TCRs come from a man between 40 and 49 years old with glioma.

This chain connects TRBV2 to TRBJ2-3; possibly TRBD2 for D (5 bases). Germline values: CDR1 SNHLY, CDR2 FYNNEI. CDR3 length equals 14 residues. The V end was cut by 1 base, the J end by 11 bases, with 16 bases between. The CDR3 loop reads CASSEDLASQRQYF. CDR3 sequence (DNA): TGTGCCAGCAGTGAAGATTTGGCTAGCCAGCGGCAGTATTTT. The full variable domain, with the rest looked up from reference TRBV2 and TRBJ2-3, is EPEVTQTPSHQVTQMGQEVILRCVPISNHLYFYWYRQILGQKVEFLVSFYNNEISEKSEIFDDQFSVERPDGSNFTLKIRSTKLEDSAMYFCASSEDLASQRQYFGPGTRLTVL.

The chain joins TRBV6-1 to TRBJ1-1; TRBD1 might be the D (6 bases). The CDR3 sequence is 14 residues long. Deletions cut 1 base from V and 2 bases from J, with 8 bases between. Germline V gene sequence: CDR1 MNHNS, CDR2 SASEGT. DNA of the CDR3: TGTGCCAGCAGTGAAGACAGGGTCAACACTGAAGCTTTCTTT. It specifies CASSEDRVNTEAFF.

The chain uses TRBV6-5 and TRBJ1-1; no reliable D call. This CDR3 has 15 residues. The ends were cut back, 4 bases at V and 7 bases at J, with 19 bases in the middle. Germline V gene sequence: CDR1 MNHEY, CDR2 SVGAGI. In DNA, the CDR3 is TGTGCCAGCAGTTCCACCGCGACTGGAACCCTTGAAGCTTTCTTT. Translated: CASSSTATGTLEAFF.

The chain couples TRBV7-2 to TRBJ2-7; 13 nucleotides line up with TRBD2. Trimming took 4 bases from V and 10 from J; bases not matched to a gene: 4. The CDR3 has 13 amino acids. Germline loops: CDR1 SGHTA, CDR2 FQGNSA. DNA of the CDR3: TGTGCCAGCAGCTCCGGGACTAGCGGGATACAGTACTTC. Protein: CASSSGTSGIQYF.

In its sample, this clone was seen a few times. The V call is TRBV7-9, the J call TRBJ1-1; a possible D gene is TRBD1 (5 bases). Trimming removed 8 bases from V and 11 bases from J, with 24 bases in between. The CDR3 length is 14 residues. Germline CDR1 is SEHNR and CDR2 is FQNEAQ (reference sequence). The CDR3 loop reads CASVPFRDSAGAFF. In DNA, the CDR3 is TGTGCCAGCGTACCTTTCCGGGACTCCGCTGGGGCTTTCTTT. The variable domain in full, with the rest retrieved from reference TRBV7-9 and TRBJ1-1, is DTGVSQNPRHKITKRGQNVTFRCDPISEHNRLYWYRQTLGQGPEFLTYFQNEAQLEKSRLLSDRFSAERPKGSFSTLEIQRTEQGDSAMYLCASVPFRDSAGAFFGQGTRLTVV.

The CDR3 protein is CASSPWTGANQPQHF. The CDR3 bases are TGTGCCAGCAGCCCCTGGACAGGGGCTAATCAGCCCCAGCATTTT. The chain combines TRBV7-6 with TRBJ1-5; 9 bases are a match to TRBD1. The germline V gene has CDR1 SGHVS and CDR2 FNYEAQ. With V trimmed by 5 bases and J by 4 bases, 6 bases remained unmatched. This CDR3 has 15 residues.

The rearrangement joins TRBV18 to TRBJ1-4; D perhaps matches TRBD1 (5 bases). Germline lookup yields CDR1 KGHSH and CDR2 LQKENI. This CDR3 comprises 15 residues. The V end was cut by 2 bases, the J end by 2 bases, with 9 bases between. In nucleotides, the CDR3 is TGTGCCAGCTCACCAGCATACAGGACTAATGAAAAACTGTTTTTT. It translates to CASSPAYRTNEKLFF. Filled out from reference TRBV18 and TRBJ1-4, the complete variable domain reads NAGVMQNPRHLVRRRGQEARLRCSPMKGHSHVYWYRQLPEEGLKFMVYLQKENIIDESGMPKERFSAEFPKEGPSILRIQQVVRGDSAAYFCASSPAYRTNEKLFFGSGTQLSVL.

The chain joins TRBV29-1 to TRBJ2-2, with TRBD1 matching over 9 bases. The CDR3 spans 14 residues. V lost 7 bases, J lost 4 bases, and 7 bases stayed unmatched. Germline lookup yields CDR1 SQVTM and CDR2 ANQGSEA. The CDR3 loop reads CSAPGQGITGELFF. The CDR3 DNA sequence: TGCAGCGCCCCGGGACAGGGAATCACCGGGGAGCTGTTTTTT.

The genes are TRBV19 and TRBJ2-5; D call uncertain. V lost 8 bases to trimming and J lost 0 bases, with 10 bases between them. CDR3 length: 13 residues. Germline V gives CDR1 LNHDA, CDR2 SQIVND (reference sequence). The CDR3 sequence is CASQKADQETQYF. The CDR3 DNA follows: TGTGCCAGTCAAAAGGCAGACCAAGAGACCCAGTACTTC.

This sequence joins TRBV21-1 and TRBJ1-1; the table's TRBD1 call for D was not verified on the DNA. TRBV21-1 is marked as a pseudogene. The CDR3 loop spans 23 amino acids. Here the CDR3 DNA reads TGTGCCAGCACCTCCAAGGTGAGCGACAGGGAAGCAGCAACGGCCCTGGGGTACACTGAAGCTTTCTTT. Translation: CASTSKVSDREAATALGYTEAFF.

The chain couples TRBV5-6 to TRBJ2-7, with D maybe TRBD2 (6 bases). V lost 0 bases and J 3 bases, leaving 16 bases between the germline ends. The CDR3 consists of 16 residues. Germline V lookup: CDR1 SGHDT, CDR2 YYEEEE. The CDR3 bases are TGTGCCAGCAGCTTGGTTGGTGGCCTGGGAGGCTACGAGCAGTACTTC. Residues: CASSLVGGLGGYEQYF.

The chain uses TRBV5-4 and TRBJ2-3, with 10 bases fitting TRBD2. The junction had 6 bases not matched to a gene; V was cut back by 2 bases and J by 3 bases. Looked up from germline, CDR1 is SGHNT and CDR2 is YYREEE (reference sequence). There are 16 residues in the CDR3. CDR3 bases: TGTGCCAGCAGCTTTCGTCTAGCGGGAGATACAGATACGCAGTATTTT. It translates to CASSFRLAGDTDTQYF.

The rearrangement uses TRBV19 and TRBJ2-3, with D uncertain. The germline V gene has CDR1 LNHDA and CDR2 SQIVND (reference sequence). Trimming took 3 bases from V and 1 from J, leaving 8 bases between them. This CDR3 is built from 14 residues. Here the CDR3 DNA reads TGTGCCAGTAGTATGTGGCAGCGCACAGATACGCAGTATTTT. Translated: CASSMWQRTDTQYF.

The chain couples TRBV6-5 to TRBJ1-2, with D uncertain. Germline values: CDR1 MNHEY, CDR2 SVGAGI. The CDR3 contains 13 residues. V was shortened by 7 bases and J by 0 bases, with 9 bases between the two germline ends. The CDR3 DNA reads TGTGCCAGCACCCCTGCCTCTAACTATGGCTACACCTTC. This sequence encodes CASTPASNYGYTF.

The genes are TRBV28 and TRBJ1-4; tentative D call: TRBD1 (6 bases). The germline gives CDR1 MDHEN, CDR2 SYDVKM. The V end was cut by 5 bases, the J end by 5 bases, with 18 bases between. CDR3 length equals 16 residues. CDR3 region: CASSPATGTRNEKLFF. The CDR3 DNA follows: TGTGCCAGCAGTCCTGCCACCGGGACAAGGAATGAAAAACTGTTTTTT.

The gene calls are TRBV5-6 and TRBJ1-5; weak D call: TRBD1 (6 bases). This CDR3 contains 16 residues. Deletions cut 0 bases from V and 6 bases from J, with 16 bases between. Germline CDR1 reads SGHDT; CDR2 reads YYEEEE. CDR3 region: CASSLGGAPRGQPQHF. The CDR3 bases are TGTGCCAGCAGCTTGGGGGGGGCCCCTCGGGGTCAGCCCCAGCATTTT.

As DNA, the CDR3 is TGCGCCAGCAATTCGGGAGGGGTCTACAATGAGCAGTTCTTC. Its translation: CASNSGGVYNEQFF. This sequence joins TRBV10-1 and TRBJ2-1; TRBD2 matches 8 bases. Looked up from germline, CDR1 is WNHNN and CDR2 is SYGVQD (reference sequence). J was trimmed by 3 bases and V by 7 bases; bases with no gene match: 5. The CDR3 is made up of 14 amino acids.

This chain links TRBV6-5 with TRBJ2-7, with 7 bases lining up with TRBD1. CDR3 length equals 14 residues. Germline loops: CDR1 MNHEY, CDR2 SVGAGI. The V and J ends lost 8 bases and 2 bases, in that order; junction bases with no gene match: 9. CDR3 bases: TGTGCCAGCGCCTTTAGGGACAGTGCCTACGAGCAGTACTTC. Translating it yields CASAFRDSAYEQYF.

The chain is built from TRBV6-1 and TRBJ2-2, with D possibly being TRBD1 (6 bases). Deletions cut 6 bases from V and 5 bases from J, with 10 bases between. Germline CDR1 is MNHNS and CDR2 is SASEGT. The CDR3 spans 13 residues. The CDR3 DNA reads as TGTGCCAGCAGCGCTGGACAGACCGGGGAGCTGTTTTTT. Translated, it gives CASSAGQTGELFF.

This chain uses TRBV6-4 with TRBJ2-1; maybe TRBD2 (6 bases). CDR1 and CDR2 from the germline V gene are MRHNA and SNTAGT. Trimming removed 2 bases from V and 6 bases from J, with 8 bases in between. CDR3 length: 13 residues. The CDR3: CASSDMRGNEQFF. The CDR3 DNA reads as TGTGCCAGCAGTGACATGCGGGGCAATGAGCAGTTCTTC.

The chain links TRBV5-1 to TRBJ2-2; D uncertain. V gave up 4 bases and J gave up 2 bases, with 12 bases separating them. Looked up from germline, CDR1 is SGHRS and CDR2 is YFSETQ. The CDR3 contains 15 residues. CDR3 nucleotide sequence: TGCGCCAGCAGCCCCCCAAGAGGAAACACCGGGGAGCTGTTTTTT. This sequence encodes CASSPPRGNTGELFF.

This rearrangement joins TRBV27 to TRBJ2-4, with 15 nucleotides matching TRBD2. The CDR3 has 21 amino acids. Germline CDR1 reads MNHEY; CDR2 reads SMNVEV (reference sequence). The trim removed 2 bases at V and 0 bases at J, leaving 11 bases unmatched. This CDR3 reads CASSLIGRTSGRAGAKNIQYF. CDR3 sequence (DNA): TGTGCCAGCAGTTTAATCGGCAGGACTAGCGGGAGGGCCGGAGCCAAAAACATTCAGTACTTC.

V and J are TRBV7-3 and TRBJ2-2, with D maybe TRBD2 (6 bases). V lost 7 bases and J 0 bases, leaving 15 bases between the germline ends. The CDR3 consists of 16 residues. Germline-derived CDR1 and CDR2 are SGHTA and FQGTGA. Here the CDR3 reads CASTPRRGANTGELFF. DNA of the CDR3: TGTGCCAGCACCCCTCGGCGGGGAGCGAACACCGGGGAGCTGTTTTTT.

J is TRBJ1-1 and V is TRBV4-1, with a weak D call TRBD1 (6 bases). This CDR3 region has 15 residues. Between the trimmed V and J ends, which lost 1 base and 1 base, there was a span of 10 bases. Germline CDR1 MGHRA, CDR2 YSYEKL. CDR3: CASSQASQGNTEAFF. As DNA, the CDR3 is TGCGCCAGCAGCCAAGCCTCACAGGGGAACACTGAAGCTTTCTTT.

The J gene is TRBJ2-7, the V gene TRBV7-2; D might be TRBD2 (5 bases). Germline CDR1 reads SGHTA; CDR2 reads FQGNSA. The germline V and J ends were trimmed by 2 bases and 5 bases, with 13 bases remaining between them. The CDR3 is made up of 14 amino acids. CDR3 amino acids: CASSLYEGVNEQYF. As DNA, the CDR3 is TGTGCCAGCAGCTTATACGAGGGCGTAAACGAGCAGTACTTC.

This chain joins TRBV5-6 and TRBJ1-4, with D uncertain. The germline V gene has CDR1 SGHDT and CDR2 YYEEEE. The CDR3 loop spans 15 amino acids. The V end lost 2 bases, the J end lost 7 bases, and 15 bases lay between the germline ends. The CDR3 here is CASSFSGPLSEKLFF. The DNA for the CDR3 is TGTGCCAGCAGCTTTTCCGGCCCACTCAGTGAAAAACTGTTTTTT.

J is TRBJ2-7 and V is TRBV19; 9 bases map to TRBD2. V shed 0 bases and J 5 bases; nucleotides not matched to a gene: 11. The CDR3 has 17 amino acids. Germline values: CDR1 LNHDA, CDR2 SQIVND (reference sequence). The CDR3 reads CASSIDAASGTEDEQYF. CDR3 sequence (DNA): TGTGCCAGTAGTATAGATGCGGCTAGCGGGACGGAGGACGAGCAGTACTTC.

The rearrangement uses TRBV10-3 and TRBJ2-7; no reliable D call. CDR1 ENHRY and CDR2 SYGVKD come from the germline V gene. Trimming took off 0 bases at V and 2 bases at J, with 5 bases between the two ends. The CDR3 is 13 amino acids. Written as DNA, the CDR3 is TGTGCCATCAGTGAGTCTCAGGCCTACGAGCAGTACTTC. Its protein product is CAISESQAYEQYF.

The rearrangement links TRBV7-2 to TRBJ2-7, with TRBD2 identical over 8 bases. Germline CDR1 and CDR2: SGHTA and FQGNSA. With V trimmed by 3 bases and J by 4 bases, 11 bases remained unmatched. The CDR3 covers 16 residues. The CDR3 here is CASSFQAGGRRYEQYF. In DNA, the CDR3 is TGTGCCAGCAGCTTCCAGGCGGGAGGACGAAGGTACGAGCAGTACTTC.

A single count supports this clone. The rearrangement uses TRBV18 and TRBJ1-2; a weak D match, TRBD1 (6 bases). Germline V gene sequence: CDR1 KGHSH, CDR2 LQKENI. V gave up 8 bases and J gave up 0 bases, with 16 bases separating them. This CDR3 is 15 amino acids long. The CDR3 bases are TGTGCCAGCCGGGGGCGGATTGAAGCTAACTATGGCTACACCTTC. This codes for CASRGRIEANYGYTF.

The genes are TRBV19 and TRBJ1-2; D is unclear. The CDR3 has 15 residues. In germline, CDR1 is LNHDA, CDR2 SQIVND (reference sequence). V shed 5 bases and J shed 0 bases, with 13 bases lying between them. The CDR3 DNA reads TGTGCCAGTAGTCCCCGGGCAGGAGCTAACTATGGCTACACCTTC. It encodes CASSPRAGANYGYTF.

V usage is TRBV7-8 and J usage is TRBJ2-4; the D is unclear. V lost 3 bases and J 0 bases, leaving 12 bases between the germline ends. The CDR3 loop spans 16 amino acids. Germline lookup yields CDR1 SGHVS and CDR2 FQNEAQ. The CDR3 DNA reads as TGTGCCAGCAGCTTGAGTCCAGGCCTAGCCAAAAACATTCAGTACTTC. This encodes CASSLSPGLAKNIQYF.